This T cell receptor (beta chain) came from a study of identical twins. Study outcomes and limitations: Insertions were fewer in abundant cord blood beta clonotypes, whereas memory repertoires showed none of this pattern. Modeled out-of-frame TCR alpha sharing in monozygotic twins fell below observed levels. Where beta out-of-frame sequences were concerned, excess twin sharing was weaker.

After removal of 7 bases from V and 3 bases from J, the junction contained 10 bases not matched to a gene. Germline CDR1 reads SGHRS; CDR2 reads YFSETQ. The CDR3 extends over 15 amino acids. Only a few counts were recorded for this clonotype. The antigen is unknown. TCRdb re-derived calls from the 5' RACE reads in MiXCR, one entry per CDR3 protein. The sample includes roughly 630,000 distinct CDR3 sequences, under 8.5% of them seen just once. Healthy Caucasian individuals made up all the donors. These sequences were also reported in another study, on yellow fever vaccine responses in identical twins.

Sequenced input: PBMCs. The source is a woman under 30 in good health. The genes are TRBV5-1 and TRBJ2-3; 8 nucleotides match TRBD2. CDR3 sequence reads: CASRESGGPTDTQYF. CDR3 nucleotides: TGCGCCAGCCGCGAATCGGGGGGGCCGACAGATACGCAGTATTTT.